This T cell receptor beta chain was found in a study of cytomegalovirus exposure and HLA in healthy donors. Per the germline V gene, CDR1 is LNHDA and CDR2 is SQIVND (reference sequence). V was pared by 3 bases and J by 7 bases, with 12 bases of the junction left unmatched. The length of the CDR3 is 16 residues. With 60 Vbeta and 13 Jbeta primers, the PCR was carried out. Measured with immunoSEQ multiplex PCR; TCRdb has only the in-frame clones, and not every one. Here the sample spans about 160,000 clones, more than 75% being singletons. Details on this clone: Its antigen is unidentified.

Study-level findings and limits: Apparent HLA restriction characterized most CMV-associated TCR beta chains in a later analysis.

The sequenced sample was PBMCs. This TCR was sampled from a girl aged 2-15 years in good health and CMV-seropositive. The chain combines TRBV19 with TRBJ1-5, with TRBD1 matching 7 bases. The CDR3 is CASSIEAGGNYQPQHF. The CDR3, as DNA: TGTGCCAGTAGTATTGAGGCAGGGGGTAACTACCAGCCCCAGCATTTT.